The source of this TCR beta chain is a study of cytomegalovirus exposure and HLA in healthy donors. Germline V gene lookup returns CDR1 MDHEN and CDR2 SYDVKM. Deletions cut 1 base from V and 4 bases from J, with 10 bases between. The CDR3 sequence is 15 residues long. Primers: 60 Vbeta forward and 13 Jbeta reverse. The data were produced by immunoSEQ multiplex PCR, yet TCRdb's version contains in-frame clones alone and is incomplete. The data show some 120,000 clones, 81% seen once. General study findings and limits: Analyzed later, association rates of TCRs varied across HLA loci, with DRB1 most and HLA-C fewest. Confirmation was obtained in vitro that three CMV-associated chains are specific for CMV antigens. Among immune exposure information, only CMV serostatus was available. The authors listed some 150 TCR beta chains as cytomegalovirus-associated.

Only a few counts were recorded for this clone. No antigen is known for it. The sequencing sample was made of PBMCs. This TCR came from a woman aged 25 to 39 in good health and CMV-seronegative. The V gene is TRBV28, the J gene TRBJ2-2; D is unresolved. The CDR3 spells CASSLLPTTTGELFF. The CDR3 DNA follows: TGTGCCAGCAGTTTATTGCCTACCACCACCGGGGAGCTGTTTTTT.